The 23 T cell receptor beta chains listed next were all sequenced from one sample in a study of CD8+CD57+ T cells in acquired aplastic anemia. Genomic DNA constituted the template upon which TCR beta VDJ and CDR3 profiling was performed. A single record per CDR3 protein comes from TCRdb applying MiXCR to the reads. Of 200,000 to 250,000 distinct CDR3 sequences in the sample, over 60% were seen once. Sequencing was performed on sorted CD4+, CD8+, or CD8+CD57+ T cells (not recorded which) from PBMCs. All receptors derive from a human donor in good health.

The chain employs TRBV29-1 and TRBJ2-5, with no clear D. Between the trimmed V and J ends, which lost 5 bases and 5 bases, there was a span of 12 bases. This CDR3 region has 12 residues. The V gene's germline CDR1 is SQVTM and CDR2 ANQGSEA. The CDR3 DNA reads TGCAGCGTTTCGGAGTTCCAGGAGACCCAGTACTTC. Encoded protein: CSVSEFQETQYF.

This clonotype has ten or more counts. The rearrangement links TRBV9 to TRBJ2-2; possibly TRBD2 for D (7 bases). Germline V gene sequence: CDR1 SGDLS, CDR2 YYNGEE. Trimming removed 3 bases at V and 6 bases at J, with 15 bases between. CDR3 length: 15 amino acids. CDR3 in DNA: TGTGCCAGCAGCGGAGGGGGGGAGGGGGCCGGGGAGCTGTTTTTT. It encodes CASSGGGEGAGELFF.

The chain recombines TRBV7-8 with TRBJ2-7, with D possibly called TRBD1 or TRBD2 (5 bases each). V lost 5 bases, J lost 0 bases, and 14 bases lay in between. The germline V gene encodes CDR1 SGHVS and CDR2 FQNEAQ. The CDR3 is 15 amino acids. The CDR3 protein is CASSPGTSSSYEQYF. The CDR3 nucleotides are TGTGCCAGCAGCCCCGGGACGTCGAGCTCCTACGAGCAGTACTTC.

The rearrangement joins TRBV29-1 to TRBJ2-2, with TRBD2 matching 8 bases. The germline CDR1 and CDR2 sequences are SQVTM and ANQGSEA. The CDR3 covers 15 residues. Losses at the gene ends were 4 bases for V and 6 bases for J; bases not matched to a gene: 10. The CDR3 sequence: CSVAAGGHEAGELFF. In nucleotides, the CDR3 is TGCAGCGTTGCCGCGGGGGGTCATGAGGCCGGGGAGCTGTTTTTT.

The J gene is TRBJ1-5, the V gene TRBV2; D ambiguous. Per the germline V gene, CDR1 is SNHLY and CDR2 is FYNNEI. V was shortened by 3 bases and J by 0 bases, with 6 bases between the two germline ends. The length of the CDR3 is 14 residues. CDR3 amino acids: CASSEGISNQPQHF. The CDR3 DNA reads TGTGCCAGCAGTGAGGGCATTAGCAATCAGCCCCAGCATTTT. Looking up the rest from reference TRBV2 and TRBJ1-5 gives the full variable domain: EPEVTQTPSHQVTQMGQEVILRCVPISNHLYFYWYRQILGQKVEFLVSFYNNEISEKSEIFDDQFSVERPDGSNFTLKIRSTKLEDSAMYFCASSEGISNQPQHFGDGTRLSIL.

This chain uses TRBV5-8 with TRBJ1-6; TRBD1 is a possible D gene (6 bases). This CDR3 contains 14 residues. Germline V lookup: CDR1 SGHTS, CDR2 YDEGEE. V lost 2 bases, J lost 6 bases, and 9 bases lay in between. CDR3 sequence (DNA): TGTGCCAGCAGCTTCGGACAGAGTAATTCACCCCTCCACTTT. Translated, it gives CASSFGQSNSPLHF.

This chain's CDR3 is CSASSRVGYEQYF. DNA of the CDR3: TGCAGTGCTTCCAGCCGAGTGGGATACGAGCAGTACTTC. The chain carries TRBV20-1 and TRBJ2-7, with D uncertain. V dropped 5 bases and J dropped 4 bases, with 15 bases sitting between them. CDR3 size: 13 residues. In germline, CDR1 is DFQATT, CDR2 SNEGSKA (reference sequence).

This clonotype was detected only a few times. V usage is TRBV13 and J usage is TRBJ1-2; 7 bases map to TRBD1. Germline V gene data show CDR1 as PRHDT and CDR2 as FYEKMQ (reference sequence). V dropped 5 bases and J dropped 4; count of bases not matched to a gene: 4. This CDR3 spans 13 amino acids. The CDR3 DNA follows: TGTGCCAGCAGCGAGACAGGGCTCTATGGCTACACCTTC. This sequence encodes CASSETGLYGYTF.

This clonotype was seen ten or more times. The chain carries TRBV20-1 and TRBJ2-3; 8 nucleotides line up with TRBD2. Germline V gives CDR1 DFQATT, CDR2 SNEGSKA (reference sequence). V lost 5 bases, J lost 2 bases, and 12 bases stayed unmatched. This CDR3 comprises 16 residues. The CDR3: CSARGGTGGTTDTQYF. The CDR3 DNA is TGCAGTGCTCGGGGAGGGACGGGGGGGACCACAGATACGCAGTATTTT.

This clonotype was seen ten or more times. The gene calls are TRBV7-6 and TRBJ2-2, with 8 bases aligning to TRBD1. V was clipped by 3 bases and J by 4 bases; unmatched bases: 13. The CDR3 is made up of 18 amino acids. The V gene's germline CDR1 is SGHVS and CDR2 FNYEAQ. The DNA for the CDR3 is TGTGCCAGCAGCTTTGGGGCAGGGGGCGTCGTTGGCACCGGGGAGCTGTTTTTT. It specifies CASSFGAGGVVGTGELFF.

The chain has TRBV2 and TRBJ2-5; D remains unclear. Per the germline V gene, CDR1 is SNHLY and CDR2 is FYNNEI. Trimming took off 6 bases at V and 4 bases at J, with 18 bases between the two ends. CDR3 size: 15 residues. The CDR3 DNA follows: TGTGCCAGCAGCGGACGCAACTGGGCTAGAGAGACCCAGTACTTC. Translating it yields CASSGRNWARETQYF.

This clonotype was detected a few times. V usage is TRBV5-8 and J usage is TRBJ2-1, with D perhaps matching TRBD2 (5 bases). The V and J ends lost 7 bases and 9 bases respectively, with 29 bases between them. Germline CDR1 and CDR2: SGHTS and YDEGEE. CDR3 length: 17 amino acids. CDR3 bases: TGTGCCAGCTCGCACCAAAGCTCTGGTATGGTGGCGGGTGAGCAGTTCTTC. Amino acids: CASSHQSSGMVAGEQFF. Combining the CDR3 with reference TRBV5-8 and TRBJ2-1 gives the whole variable domain EAGVTQSPTHLIKTRGQQATLRCSPISGHTSVYWYQQALGLGLQFLLWYDEGEERNRGNFPPRFSGRQFPNYSSELNVNALELEDSALYLCASSHQSSGMVAGEQFFGPGTRLTVL.

This clonotype was seen repeatedly, ten times or more. V gene TRBV9 combines with J gene TRBJ2-1, with 7 bases aligning to TRBD1. This CDR3 contains 15 residues. Germline CDR1 and CDR2: SGDLS and YYNGEE. Losses at the gene ends were 3 bases for V and 8 bases for J; bases not matched to a gene: 11. CDR3 in amino acids: CASSGDRVFTDEQFF. CDR3 nucleotides: TGTGCCAGCAGCGGAGACAGGGTGTTTACCGATGAGCAGTTCTTC.

The CDR3 loop is CASSQERQGETQYF. The CDR3 DNA sequence: TGCGCCAGCAGCCAAGAAAGGCAAGGAGAGACCCAGTACTTC. This sequence joins TRBV4-1 and TRBJ2-5; D is unresolved. This CDR3 has 14 amino acids. Trimming cost V 0 bases and J 4 bases, with 9 bases left between them. CDR1 MGHRA and CDR2 YSYEKL come from the germline V gene.

The rearrangement uses TRBV29-1 and TRBJ2-3, with 9 nucleotides matching TRBD2. The V and J ends lost 0 bases and 1 base, in that order; junction bases with no gene match: 5. The CDR3 loop spans 16 amino acids. From germline, CDR1 is SQVTM and CDR2 ANQGSEA. CDR3 amino acids: CSVEEGTSRRTDTQYF. The DNA for the CDR3 is TGCAGCGTTGAAGAGGGGACTAGCCGACGCACAGATACGCAGTATTTT.

The gene calls are TRBV12-3 or TRBV12-4 and TRBJ1-2, with 7 bases matching TRBD1. The CDR3 consists of 15 residues. The junction had 13 bases not matched to a gene; V was cut back by 4 bases and J by 8 bases. CDR3 amino acids: CASSSPHTGEWGYTF. CDR3 nucleotide sequence: TGTGCCAGCAGTTCGCCTCACACAGGGGAGTGGGGCTACACCTTC.

This clonotype was counted many times. CDR3 DNA sequence: TGTGCCTGGAGTGGACAGACCGGGGAGCTGTTTTTT. Its protein is CAWSGQTGELFF. The rearrangement joins TRBV30 to TRBJ2-2; D possibly corresponds to TRBD1 (5 bases). The CDR3 totals 12 residues. Trimming took 1 base from V and 5 from J, leaving 5 bases between them. Per the germline V gene, CDR1 is GTSNPN and CDR2 is SVGIG (reference sequence). The full variable domain, with the rest looked up from reference TRBV30 and TRBJ2-2, is SQTIHQWPATLVQPVGSPLSLECTVEGTSNPNLYWYRQAAGRGLQLLFYSVGIGQISSEVPQNLSASRPQDRQFILSSKKLLLSDSGFYLCAWSGQTGELFFGEGSRLTVL.

Turning to this clonotype: Sequence at one end of the junction differs from germline and may be a read error. The chain couples TRBV9 to TRBJ2-2, with D perhaps matching TRBD2 (5 bases). The germline CDR1 and CDR2 sequences are SGDLS and YYNGEE. This CDR3 spans 14 amino acids. The DNA for the CDR3 is TGTGCCAGCAGCGTAGTGCCAAACACCGGGGAGCTGTTCTTT. Its protein product is CASSVVPNTGELFF. Full variable domain (remainder filled in from reference TRBV9 and TRBJ2-2): DSGVTQTPKHLITATGQRVTLRCSPRSGDLSVYWYQQSLDQGLQFLIQYYNGEERAKGNILERFSAQQFPDLHSELNLSSLELGDSALYFCASSVVPNTGELFFGEGSRLTVL.

This clonotype was observed at least ten times. The genes are TRBV30 and TRBJ2-2; D call uncertain. CDR1 is GTSNPN, CDR2 SVGIG, per germline (reference sequence). This CDR3 region has 15 residues. V lost 0 bases and J lost 6, with 14 bases in between. The CDR3 DNA sequence: TGTGCCTGGAGTGTACAGATCGTGAGTCCCGGGGAGCTGTTTTTT. Its protein is CAWSVQIVSPGELFF.

The J gene is TRBJ1-1, the V gene TRBV9, with a possible D match to TRBD1 (6 bases). V lost 4 bases, J lost 4 bases, and 17 bases lay in between. The CDR3 extends over 15 amino acids. The germline gives CDR1 SGDLS, CDR2 YYNGEE. In DNA, the CDR3 is TGTGCCAGCAGCACCCGCACAGGGTACGTCACTGAAGCTTTCTTT. As protein: CASSTRTGYVTEAFF.

The J gene is TRBJ2-1, the V gene TRBV20-1, with 10 bases matching TRBD2. Germline V gene sequence: CDR1 DFQATT, CDR2 SNEGSKA (reference sequence). CDR3 length equals 13 residues. CDR3 coding DNA: TGCAGGGCAAGCGGGAGGGTCTACAATGAGCAGTTCTTC. It is translated as CRASGRVYNEQFF.

The J gene is TRBJ2-7, the V gene TRBV24-1, with unresolved D. V lost 5 bases and J lost 5, with 9 bases in between. CDR3 length: 12 residues. Per germline, CDR1 KGHDR and CDR2 SFDVKD. CDR3 nucleotide sequence: TGTGCCACCAGTGCGGGTTGGGACGAGCAGTACTTC. Amino acid sequence: CATSAGWDEQYF.

This chain uses TRBV6-6 with TRBJ1-5; possibly TRBD1 for D (6 bases). Germline V lookup: CDR1 MNHNY, CDR2 SVGAGI (reference sequence). The ends were cut back, 10 bases at V and 1 base at J, with 17 bases in the middle. CDR3 length: 15 amino acids. In DNA, the CDR3 is TGTGCCACAAGGGGGGGGAGAATGAGCAATCAGCCCCAGCATTTT. This translates into CATRGGRMSNQPQHF.